Shown below are 6 T cell receptor beta chains from a single sample sequenced in a study of human T cells and chemical hapten exposure. TCRdb redid the calling of the RACE reads with MiXCR, one entry per CDR3 protein. The sample lists about 65,000 distinct CDR3 sequences; about 6.5% were seen once. Time point reported: healthy volunteer bleed at 6 weeks. Blood, whole and unfractionated, served as the source for total RNA extraction. The sample comprised whole blood. Source of these receptors: a female donor in good health. Some clones in this sample may be carry-over from other donors' samples.

The V and J genes are TRBV6-2 or TRBV6-3 and TRBJ2-5; 7 nucleotides line up with TRBD2. The trim removed 6 bases at V and 2 bases at J, leaving 3 bases unmatched. Germline V gene data show CDR1 as MNHEY and CDR2 as SVGEGT. CDR3 size: 13 residues. CDR3 sequence (DNA): TGTGCCAGCAGGAAGCGGGAACAAGAGACCCAGTACTTC. Translation: CASRKREQETQYF.

This clonotype showed up many times. V gene TRBV5-1 combines with J gene TRBJ1-2, with no clear D. The CDR3 is 15 residues long. V dropped 0 bases and J dropped 6 bases, with 15 bases sitting between them. Germline values: CDR1 SGHRS, CDR2 YFSETQ. Here the CDR3 DNA reads TGCGCCAGCAGCTTGGCCATCGCAAGGGTTGATGGCTACACCTTC. This sequence encodes CASSLAIARVDGYTF.

This clonotype has at least ten counts. CDR3 residues: CASRGRGHGTDTQYF. The CDR3 DNA follows: TGTGCCAGCAGAGGCAGGGGGCATGGCACAGATACGCAGTATTTT. The chain combines TRBV6-5 with TRBJ2-3; TRBD1 aligns across 8 bases. The germline V gene encodes CDR1 MNHEY and CDR2 SVGAGI. With V trimmed by 6 bases and J by 1 base, 6 bases remained unmatched. The CDR3 extends over 15 amino acids.

The chain uses TRBV28 and TRBJ2-7, with 7 bases fitting TRBD1. The CDR3 is 14 amino acids. The ends lost 4 bases at V and 3 bases at J; junction bases unmatched: 6. The germline CDR1 and CDR2 sequences are MDHEN and SYDVKM. As DNA, the CDR3 is TGTGCCAGCAGTTCCAGACAGGGCGGCTACGAGCAGTACTTC. Amino acids: CASSSRQGGYEQYF.

Ten or more counts support this clonotype. V and J are TRBV20-1 and TRBJ2-3, with 8 positions matching TRBD2. Germline CDR1 DFQATT, CDR2 SNEGSKA (reference sequence). The CDR3 is made up of 15 amino acids. V lost 1 base and J lost 5; bases outside the gene matches: 8. The CDR3 bases are TGCAGTGCTAGAGTGCTCGGGAGGGCCCGAGATACGCAGTATTTT. The encoded protein is CSARVLGRARDTQYF.

This clonotype was counted ten times or more. The chain is built from TRBV4-3 and TRBJ2-6; D may be TRBD1 (5 bases). Trimming removed 0 bases at V and 0 bases at J, with 9 bases between. CDR1 is LGHNA and CDR2 is YSLEER in the germline V gene. CDR3 length: 17 residues. CDR3 amino acids: CASSQERTSSGANVLTF. The CDR3 nucleotides are TGCGCCAGCAGCCAAGAAAGGACAAGCTCTGGGGCCAACGTCCTGACTTTC.